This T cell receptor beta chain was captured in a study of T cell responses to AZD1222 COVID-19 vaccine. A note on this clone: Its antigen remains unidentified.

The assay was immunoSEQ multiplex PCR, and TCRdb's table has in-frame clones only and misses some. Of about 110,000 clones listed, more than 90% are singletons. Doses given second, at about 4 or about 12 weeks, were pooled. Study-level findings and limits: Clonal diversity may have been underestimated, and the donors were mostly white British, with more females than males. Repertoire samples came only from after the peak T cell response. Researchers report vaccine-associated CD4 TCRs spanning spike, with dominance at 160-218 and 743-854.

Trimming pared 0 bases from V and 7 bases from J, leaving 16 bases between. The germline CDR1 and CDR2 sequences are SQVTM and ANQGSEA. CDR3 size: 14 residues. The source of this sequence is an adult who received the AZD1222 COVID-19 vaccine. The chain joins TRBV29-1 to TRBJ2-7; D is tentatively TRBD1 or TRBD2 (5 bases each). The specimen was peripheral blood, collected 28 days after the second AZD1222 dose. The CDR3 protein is CSVEEGVGLWEQYF. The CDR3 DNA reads TGCAGCGTTGAAGAGGGGGTAGGGTTGTGGGAGCAGTACTTC.